The clone carrying this T cell receptor beta chain was picked up many times. The antigen is not known. The CDR3 length is 14 residues. CDR1 SGHAT and CDR2 FQNNGV come from the germline V gene. Losses at the gene ends were 4 bases for V and 3 bases for J; bases not matched to a gene: 1. RNA transcripts gave rise to amplified TCR beta CDR3 regions. The HTBI primer set drove a first-round RT-PCR of the TCR CDR3. One entry per CDR3 protein results from TCRdb running MiXCR on the multiplex PCR reads. The table shows 500,000 to 700,000 distinct CDR3 sequences, with around 15% occurring only once. Uncontrolled infection, other autoimmune disease, pregnancy or lactation led to exclusion. Diagnoses were established using clinical symptoms, serum thyroxine and TRAb, thyroid ultrasound and orbital computed tomography. The data are from a study of T cells in Graves' hyperthyroidism and ophthalmopathy. Overall study results and limits: Ophthalmopathy was identified by the model a median approximately 6.4 months ahead of onset. Blood also carried most thyroid clonotypes expanded above 0.001.

The source material was blood. The receptor's source is a woman younger than 35 with Graves' hyperthyroidism. The V call is TRBV11-2, the J call TRBJ2-2; TRBD1 matches at 8 bases. CDR3 sequence (DNA): TGTGCCAGCAGCTGGACAGGGTACACCGGGGAGCTGTTTTTT. Translating gives CASSWTGYTGELFF. Full variable domain (missing parts from reference TRBV11-2 and TRBJ2-2): EAGVAQSPRYKIIEKRQSVAFWCNPISGHATLYWYQQILGQGPKLLIQFQNNGVVDDSQLPKDRFSAERLKGVDSTLKIQPAKLEDSAVYLCASSWTGYTGELFFGEGSRLTVL.